This T cell receptor beta chain was identified in a study of cytomegalovirus exposure and HLA in healthy donors. CDR1 and CDR2 (germline): SGHNT, YYREEE (reference sequence). This CDR3 is 16 amino acids long. J was trimmed by 7 bases and V by 0 bases; bases with no gene match: 6. With regard to this clone: Its specificity is unknown.

Study results and limitations: Sequencing likely produced, as an artifact, a cluster of highly shared sequence variants.

The donors comprised healthy bone marrow donors. Nominally healthy donors provided the samples, though records likely missed some immune exposures. In the PCR, 60 Vbeta and 13 Jbeta primers were used. TCRdb's table, derived via immunoSEQ multiplex PCR, lists solely in-frame clones and lacks some. In the table there are roughly 99,000 clones, roughly 70% of which are singletons. The receptor comes from a male donor in good health and CMV-seronegative. The chain joins TRBV5-4 to TRBJ2-1, with 11 bases matching TRBD2. Input material: PBMCs. CDR3 sequence reads: CASSLGVSGRANEQFF. The CDR3 DNA is TGTGCCAGCAGCTTGGGGGTTAGCGGGAGGGCTAATGAGCAGTTCTTC.